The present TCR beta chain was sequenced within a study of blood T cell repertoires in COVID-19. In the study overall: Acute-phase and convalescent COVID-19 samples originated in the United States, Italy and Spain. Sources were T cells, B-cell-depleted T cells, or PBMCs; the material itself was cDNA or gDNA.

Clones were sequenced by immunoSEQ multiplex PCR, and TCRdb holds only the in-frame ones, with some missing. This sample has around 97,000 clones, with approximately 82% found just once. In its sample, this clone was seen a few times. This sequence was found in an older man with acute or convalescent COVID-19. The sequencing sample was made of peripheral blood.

As DNA, the CDR3 is TGTGCCACCAGCAGAGAGGTGGGAGGGGCCCGGCAGCCCCAGCATTTT. It is translated as CATSREVGGARQPQHF. The chain is built from TRBV15 and TRBJ1-5; weak D call: TRBD1 (5 bases). The CDR3 spans 16 residues. The ends were cut back, 0 bases at V and 7 bases at J, with 16 bases in the middle. Germline CDR1 and CDR2: LNHNV and YYDKDF (reference sequence). Together with reference TRBV15 and TRBJ1-5, the CDR3 gives the full variable domain: DAMVIQNPRYQVTQFGKPVTLSCSQTLNHNVMYWYQQKSSQAPKLLFHYYDKDFNNEADTPDNFQSRRPNTSFCFLDIRSPGLGDTAMYLCATSREVGGARQPQHFGDGTRLSIL.